This TCR beta chain was identified in a study of PD-1 blockade in classical Hodgkin lymphoma. Overall study context: Patients were infused with nivolumab 3 mg/kg every 2 weeks.

Specified time point: cycle 4 day 1 (C4D1), after more than five weeks of nivolumab. With no exception, relapse followed autologous stem cell transplantation in all patients, and brentuximab vedotin exposure varied. General study results and limits: Newly diagnosed patients reportedly had lower baseline TCR diversity than healthy donors.

Using immunoSEQ multiplex PCR, the repertoire was profiled, and TCRdb retains in-frame clones only, with some absent. This table has just under 65,000 clones, less than 95% appearing once. A word on this clone: Its antigen is as yet unknown.

The sample in question was peripheral blood mononuclear cells (PBMCs), obtained before the fourth cycle of nivolumab. The TCR comes from a human donor with classical Hodgkin lymphoma.

The CDR3 reads CASSRIGQGAHEQYF. In DNA, the CDR3 is TGCGCCAGCAGCAGGATCGGACAGGGGGCCCACGAGCAGTACTTC. The chain carries TRBV5-1 and TRBJ2-7, with TRBD1 matching 11 bases. V shed 4 bases, J shed 5 bases, and the junction held 8 bases outside the gene matches. Germline lookup yields CDR1 SGHRS and CDR2 YFSETQ. The CDR3 extends over 15 amino acids.